The next 27 T cell receptor beta chains were all read from a single sample in a study of identical twins. TCRdb redid the calling of the 5' RACE reads with MiXCR, one entry per CDR3 protein. This sample yields about 900,000 distinct CDR3 sequences, of which 9% to 15% are seen a single time; around 1.5% belongs to the top ten. The sample also formed part of further work on yellow fever vaccine responses in identical twins.

The sample was PBMCs. All receptors come from a woman younger than 35 in good health.

V usage is TRBV6-1 and J usage is TRBJ2-3; perhaps D is TRBD1 or TRBD2 (6 bases each). V lost 5 bases, J lost 2 bases, and 20 bases lay in between. This CDR3 region has 17 residues. CDR1 MNHNS and CDR2 SASEGT come from the germline V gene. The CDR3 DNA follows: TGTGCCAGCAGTCCCCACGGGGGCCCCGGTAACACAGATACGCAGTATTTT. Translating it yields CASSPHGGPGNTDTQYF.

The chain has TRBV7-1 and TRBJ2-1; 10 nucleotides align to TRBD2. TRBV7-1 falls under the ORF class, with uncertain function. The CDR3 runs to 15 residues. With V trimmed by 7 bases and J by 8 bases, 11 bases remained unmatched. CDR3 DNA: TGTGCCAGCACCCCCCAAGGGCTAGCGGGAGATGAGCAGTTCTTC. Translation gives CASTPQGLAGDEQFF.

The chain links TRBV18 to TRBJ2-3; D assignment may be TRBD1 or TRBD2 (5 bases each). The CDR3 consists of 14 residues. Germline CDR1 is KGHSH and CDR2 is LQKENI. V lost 6 bases and J 4 bases, leaving 14 bases between the germline ends. CDR3 loop: CASSQPGRPDTQYF. DNA of the CDR3: TGTGCCAGCTCGCAGCCGGGACGCCCAGATACGCAGTATTTT.

There are many counts of this clonotype. The chain employs TRBV20-1 and TRBJ2-3; 7 bases match TRBD2. Germline V gene sequence: CDR1 DFQATT, CDR2 SNEGSKA (reference sequence). This CDR3 is built from 13 residues. The J segment lost 4 bases and the V segment lost 7 bases, leaving 8 bases of the junction unmatched. The CDR3, as DNA: TGCAGTGTAGGACTAGTCGGGTCAGATACGCAGTATTTT. It codes for CSVGLVGSDTQYF.

This clonotype appeared many times. This chain uses TRBV10-3 with TRBJ2-3, with 7 bases that match TRBD1. The CDR3 is 13 amino acids. Trimming took 10 bases from V and 0 from J; bases not matched to a gene: 4. Germline V gene lookup returns CDR1 ENHRY and CDR2 SYGVKD. CDR3 region: CASKGQSTDTQYF. The CDR3 coding sequence is TGTGCCAGCAAGGGACAGAGCACAGATACGCAGTATTTT.

This chain connects TRBV28 to TRBJ1-6, with TRBD1 matching over 10 bases. V trimming: 2 bases; J trimming: 10 bases; junction bases outside the gene matches: 8. Germline CDR1 MDHEN, CDR2 SYDVKM. The CDR3 is made up of 16 amino acids. The CDR3 sequence: CASSLAGTGAGSPLHF. The CDR3 region has the DNA TGTGCCAGCAGTTTAGCCGGGACAGGGGCTGGGTCACCCCTCCACTTT.

This clonotype was detected only a few times. The CDR3 region is CASSFVGSGNTIYF. The CDR3 bases are TGTGCCAGCAGTTTTGTAGGGTCTGGAAACACCATATATTTT. This chain connects TRBV12-3 or TRBV12-4 to TRBJ1-3; D unclear. This CDR3 is 14 amino acids long. V was pared by 3 bases and J by 1 base, with 7 bases between.

The V call is TRBV20-1, the J call TRBJ1-2; tentative D call: TRBD1 (5 bases). The CDR3 runs to 16 residues. The germline V and J ends were trimmed by 0 bases and 0 bases, with 14 bases remaining between them. CDR1 DFQATT and CDR2 SNEGSKA come from the germline V gene (reference sequence). CDR3 amino acids: CSARDMQGSSNYGYTF. CDR3 coding DNA: TGCAGTGCTAGAGATATGCAGGGCTCTTCTAACTATGGCTACACCTTC.

This clonotype was seen a few times. The chain couples TRBV15 to TRBJ2-5, with 12 positions matching TRBD2. CDR1 is LNHNV and CDR2 is YYDKDF in the germline V gene (reference sequence). Losses at the gene ends were 0 bases for V and 1 base for J; bases not matched to a gene: 3. This CDR3 contains 17 residues. The CDR3 loop reads CATSREGLAGLQETQYF. The CDR3 coding sequence is TGTGCCACCAGCAGAGAAGGACTAGCGGGGCTCCAAGAGACCCAGTACTTC.

J is TRBJ1-5 and V is TRBV29-1; TRBD1 agrees at 7 bases. Germline CDR1 is SQVTM and CDR2 is ANQGSEA. J was trimmed by 6 bases and V by 6 bases; bases with no gene match: 11. This CDR3 has 14 residues. DNA for the CDR3: TGCAGCGTAGCACAGGGGTCCCCAAGTCAGCCCCAGCATTTT. Its protein product is CSVAQGSPSQPQHF.

This clonotype came up a few times. The chain joins TRBV6-1 to TRBJ1-2; perhaps TRBD1 as D (6 bases). CDR1 and CDR2 from the germline V gene are MNHNS and SASEGT. With 1 base removed from V and 5 bases from J, the gap between germline ends came to 11 bases. This CDR3 is built from 14 residues. The CDR3 bases are TGTGCCAGCAGTGAAGGGACAGAGATTTATGGCTACACCTTC. Its protein is CASSEGTEIYGYTF.

This clonotype was recorded a few times. The chain has TRBV5-1 and TRBJ2-3, with TRBD2 matching 7 bases. The germline gives CDR1 SGHRS, CDR2 YFSETQ. The CDR3 consists of 16 residues. Trimming at V came to 4 bases and at J to 2 bases, leaving 10 bases not matched to a gene. The CDR3, as DNA: TGCGCCAGCAGCACCCTAAGCGGGGTAGACACAGATACGCAGTATTTT. Encoded protein: CASSTLSGVDTDTQYF.

This clonotype was detected a few times. The chain joins TRBV10-3 to TRBJ2-7, with D possibly matching TRBD1 (6 bases). The CDR3 has 15 residues. From germline, CDR1 is ENHRY and CDR2 SYGVKD. V was clipped by 7 bases and J by 6 bases, with 22 bases between them. CDR3 protein: CAITGTPSNSGEQYF. The CDR3 nucleotides are TGTGCCATCACCGGGACACCATCCAACTCGGGCGAGCAGTACTTC.

V gene TRBV20-1 combines with J gene TRBJ2-1; the D is unclear. The CDR3 has 15 residues. From germline, CDR1 is DFQATT and CDR2 SNEGSKA (reference sequence). V was cut by 2 bases and J by 6 bases, with 17 bases left in between. The DNA of the CDR3 is TGCAGTGCTAGACGGACGCCCCTACTAATCAATGAGCAGTTCTTC. The encoded protein is CSARRTPLLINEQFF.

This chain connects TRBV29-1 to TRBJ2-7, with 13 bases that match TRBD2. Germline lookup yields CDR1 SQVTM and CDR2 ANQGSEA. Germline trimming cut 3 bases from V and 2 bases from J; bases unmatched to any gene: 10. The CDR3 has 17 amino acids. CDR3 nucleotides: TGCAGCGTTGAGAGTAGGACTAGCGGGAGTGGGACCTACGAGCAGTACTTC. Protein product: CSVESRTSGSGTYEQYF.

The chain links TRBV4-1 to TRBJ1-2, with D hard to call. The CDR3 spans 15 residues. Germline assignment: CDR1 MGHRA and CDR2 YSYEKL. V lost 4 bases to trimming and J lost 0 bases, with 12 bases between them. Here the CDR3 DNA reads TGCGCCAGCAGCCCACTCCACACAGCTAACTATGGCTACACCTTC. Translated, it gives CASSPLHTANYGYTF.

This clonotype was seen many times. This chain links TRBV12-3 or TRBV12-4 with TRBJ1-1; D call uncertain. The CDR3 length is 12 residues. Trimming removed 3 bases at V and 7 bases at J, with 9 bases between. In nucleotides, the CDR3 is TGTGCCAGCAGTTTCTTGGGTGTTGAAGCTTTCTTT. Its protein product is CASSFLGVEAFF.

This sequence joins TRBV20-1 and TRBJ2-1; 11 nucleotides line up with TRBD2. The V and J ends lost 3 bases and 6 bases, in that order; junction bases with no gene match: 10. CDR1 is DFQATT and CDR2 is SNEGSKA in the germline V gene (reference sequence). This CDR3 contains 16 residues. The CDR3 reads CSASLLGTSGSNEQFF. In DNA, the CDR3 is TGCAGTGCTAGTCTCCTTGGGACTAGCGGAAGCAATGAGCAGTTCTTC.

This clonotype was observed many times. V is TRBV12-3 or TRBV12-4 and J is TRBJ2-3; 9 bases are a match to TRBD2. V dropped 3 bases and J dropped 4; count of bases not matched to a gene: 8. The CDR3 has 16 residues. DNA for the CDR3: TGTGCCAGCAGTTTCGAGGCGGGAGGGCCACCAGATACGCAGTATTTT. It yields the protein CASSFEAGGPPDTQYF.

V and J are TRBV29-1 and TRBJ2-1; 8 nucleotides agree with TRBD1. Per germline, CDR1 SQVTM and CDR2 ANQGSEA. Unmatched junction bases numbered 12, after V lost 3 bases and J lost 5 bases. The CDR3 sequence is 16 residues long. The CDR3 DNA sequence: TGCAGCGTTGATAACGCTGACAGGGGAGCAGACAATGAGCAGTTCTTC. It is translated as CSVDNADRGADNEQFF.

Concerning this clonotype: A clone one base away is much larger, so this may be a read error. This chain links TRBV5-1 with TRBJ1-3, with D possibly matching TRBD1 (5 bases). The V gene's germline CDR1 is SGHRS and CDR2 YFSETQ. V shed 0 bases and J shed 6 bases, with 10 bases lying between them. This CDR3 has 14 residues. The CDR3 spells CASSLDGGINTIYF. In DNA, the CDR3 is TGCGCCAGCAGCTTGGACGGGGGGATAAACACCATATATTTT.

This clonotype was counted only a few times. This chain uses TRBV12-3 or TRBV12-4 with TRBJ1-2; TRBD1 aligns across 8 bases. J was trimmed by 5 bases and V by 6 bases; bases with no gene match: 8. This CDR3 region has 14 residues. The CDR3 loop reads CASRDREEWYGYTF. In nucleotides, the CDR3 is TGTGCCAGCAGGGACAGGGAAGAATGGTATGGCTACACCTTC.

This clonotype showed up just a few times. The DNA for the CDR3 is TGTGCCAGCAGCCAGACCGGGACGGGCGATGAGCAGTTCTTC. Residues: CASSQTGTGDEQFF. The chain has TRBV4-2 and TRBJ2-1, with D perhaps TRBD1 or TRBD2 (5 bases each). The CDR3 contains 14 residues. V was shortened by 3 bases and J by 8 bases, with 14 bases between the two germline ends. Germline values: CDR1 LGHNA, CDR2 YNFKEQ.

The V call is TRBV12-5, the J call TRBJ2-5, with a weak D call TRBD1 (6 bases). This CDR3 contains 13 residues. Germline V CDR1 and CDR2: LGHNT, FRNRAP. Trimming removed 1 base at V and 4 bases at J, with 7 bases between. The CDR3 region is CASGLDRAETQYF. CDR3 DNA sequence: TGTGCTAGTGGTTTGGACAGGGCAGAGACCCAGTACTTC. The full variable domain, completed using reference TRBV12-5 and TRBJ2-5, is DARVTQTPRHKVTEMGQEVTMRCQPILGHNTVFWYRQTMMQGLELLAYFRNRAPLDDSGMPKDRFSAEMPDATLATLKIQPSEPRDSAVYFCASGLDRAETQYFGPGTRLLVL.

This clonotype was recorded a few times. The rearrangement uses TRBV20-1 and TRBJ1-1; possibly TRBD1 for D (5 bases). In germline, CDR1 is DFQATT, CDR2 SNEGSKA (reference sequence). Trimming removed 1 base from V and 0 bases from J, with 9 bases in between. There are 14 residues in the CDR3. The CDR3 DNA reads TGCAGTGCTAGAGCCGGAGGGGTGAACACTGAAGCTTTCTTT. This translates into CSARAGGVNTEAFF.

This clonotype was found many times. The chain links TRBV20-1 to TRBJ1-3; no definite D call. Germline loops: CDR1 DFQATT, CDR2 SNEGSKA (reference sequence). The CDR3 totals 13 residues. Deletions cut 3 bases from V and 0 bases from J, with 6 bases between. CDR3 nucleotides: TGCAGTGCTAGCGGCGTCTCTGGAAACACCATATATTTT. It is translated as CSASGVSGNTIYF.

J is TRBJ2-3 and V is TRBV28; TRBD2 aligns across 10 bases. Trimming cost V 5 bases and J 5 bases; bases outside gene matches: 16. Germline V lookup: CDR1 MDHEN, CDR2 SYDVKM. The CDR3 extends over 18 amino acids. The CDR3 sequence is CASSPYRRAGGPGDTQYF. The CDR3 DNA is TGTGCCAGCAGTCCCTACCGGCGAGCGGGAGGGCCGGGAGATACGCAGTATTTT. The full variable domain, its missing parts supplied by reference TRBV28 and TRBJ2-3, is DVKVTQSSRYLVKRTGEKVFLECVQDMDHENMFWYRQDPGLGLRLIYFSYDVKMKEKGDIPEGYSVSREKKERFSLILESASTNQTSMYLCASSPYRRAGGPGDTQYFGPGTRLTVL.